The 3 T cell receptor beta chains reported below all come from one sample, sequenced in a study of blood T cell repertoires in COVID-19. TCRdb's table, derived via immunoSEQ multiplex PCR, lists solely in-frame clones and lacks some. The table records about 310,000 clones, around 87% of them present only once. Sequences were obtained from peripheral blood. The receptors shown here come from a woman in her 50s who had recovered from COVID-19.

The chain recombines TRBV25-1 with TRBJ2-3, with D tentatively TRBD1 (5 bases). V gave up 6 bases and J gave up 1 base, with 8 bases separating them. The germline V gene encodes CDR1 MGHDK and CDR2 SYGVNS. This CDR3 spans 13 amino acids. CDR3 DNA sequence: TGTGCCAGCAGCGACAGCGGCACAGATACGCAGTATTTT. It is translated as CASSDSGTDTQYF.

The chain carries TRBV4-3 and TRBJ1-6; TRBD1 is a possible D gene (5 bases). This CDR3 contains 14 residues. Germline loops: CDR1 LGHNA, CDR2 YSLEER. V dropped 0 bases and J dropped 10 bases, with 10 bases sitting between them. CDR3 DNA sequence: TGCGCCAGCAGCCAAGACAGGGCAGAGTCACCCCTCCACTTT. Encoded protein: CASSQDRAESPLHF.

V and J are TRBV4-3 and TRBJ2-6, with D maybe TRBD1 (6 bases). Between the trimmed V and J ends, which lost 4 bases and 0 bases, there was a span of 13 bases. The CDR3 is made up of 17 amino acids. Germline CDR1 is LGHNA and CDR2 is YSLEER. This chain's CDR3 is CASSLRTASSGANVLTF. CDR3 nucleotides: TGCGCCAGCAGCCTAAGGACAGCTTCCTCTGGGGCCAACGTCCTGACTTTC.